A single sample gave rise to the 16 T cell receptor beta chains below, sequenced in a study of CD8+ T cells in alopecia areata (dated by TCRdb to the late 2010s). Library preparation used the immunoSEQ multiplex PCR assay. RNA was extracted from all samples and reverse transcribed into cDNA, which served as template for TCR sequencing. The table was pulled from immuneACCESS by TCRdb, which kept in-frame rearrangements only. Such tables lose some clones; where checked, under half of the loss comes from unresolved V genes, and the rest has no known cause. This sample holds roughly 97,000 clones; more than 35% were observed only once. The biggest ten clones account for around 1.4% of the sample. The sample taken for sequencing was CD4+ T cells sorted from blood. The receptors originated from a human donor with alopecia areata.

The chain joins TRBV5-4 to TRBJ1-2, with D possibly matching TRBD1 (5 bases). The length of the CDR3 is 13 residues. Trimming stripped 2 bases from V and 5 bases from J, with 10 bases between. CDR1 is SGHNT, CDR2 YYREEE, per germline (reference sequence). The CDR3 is CASSLPSGYGYTF. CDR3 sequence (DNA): TGTGCCAGCAGCTTACCCTCAGGGTATGGCTACACCTTC.

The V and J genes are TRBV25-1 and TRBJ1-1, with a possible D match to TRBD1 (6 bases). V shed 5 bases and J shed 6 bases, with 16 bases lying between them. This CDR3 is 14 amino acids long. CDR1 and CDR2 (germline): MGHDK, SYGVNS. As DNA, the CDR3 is TGTGCCAGCAGTAAACAGGGCGGAGGACCTGAAGCTTTCTTT. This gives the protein CASSKQGGGPEAFF.

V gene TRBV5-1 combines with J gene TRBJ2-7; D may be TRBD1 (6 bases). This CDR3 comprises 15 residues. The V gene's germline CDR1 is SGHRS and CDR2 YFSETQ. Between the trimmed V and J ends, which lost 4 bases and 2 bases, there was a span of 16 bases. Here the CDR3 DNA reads TGCGCCAGCAGCGATGGGACATATACCACCTACGAGCAGTACTTC. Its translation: CASSDGTYTTYEQYF.

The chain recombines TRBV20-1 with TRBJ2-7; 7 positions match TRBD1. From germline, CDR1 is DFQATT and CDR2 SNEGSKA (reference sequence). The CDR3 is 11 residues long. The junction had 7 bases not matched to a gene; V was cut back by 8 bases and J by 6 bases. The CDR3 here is CSSRQGTEQYF. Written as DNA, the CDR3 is TGCAGTTCCAGACAGGGTACCGAGCAGTACTTC.

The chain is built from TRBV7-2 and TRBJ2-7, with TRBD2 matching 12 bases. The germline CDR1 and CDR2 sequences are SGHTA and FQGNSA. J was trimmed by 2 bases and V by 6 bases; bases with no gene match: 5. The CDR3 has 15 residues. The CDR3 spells CASSMRTSGAYEQYF. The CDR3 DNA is TGTGCCAGCAGTATGCGGACTAGCGGGGCCTACGAGCAGTACTTC.

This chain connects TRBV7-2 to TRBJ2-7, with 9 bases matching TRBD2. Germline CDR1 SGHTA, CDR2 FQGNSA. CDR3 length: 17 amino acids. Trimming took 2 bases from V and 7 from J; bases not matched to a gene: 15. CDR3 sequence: CASSLRRGVAGVSEQYF. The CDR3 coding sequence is TGTGCCAGCAGCTTACGCCGCGGGGTAGCGGGAGTTAGTGAGCAGTACTTC.

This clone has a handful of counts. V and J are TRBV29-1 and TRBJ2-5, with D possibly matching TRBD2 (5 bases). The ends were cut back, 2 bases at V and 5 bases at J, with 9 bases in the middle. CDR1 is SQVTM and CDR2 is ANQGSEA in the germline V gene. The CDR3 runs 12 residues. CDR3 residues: CSVELRVETQYF. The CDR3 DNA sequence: TGCAGCGTTGAATTGCGGGTTGAGACCCAGTACTTC.

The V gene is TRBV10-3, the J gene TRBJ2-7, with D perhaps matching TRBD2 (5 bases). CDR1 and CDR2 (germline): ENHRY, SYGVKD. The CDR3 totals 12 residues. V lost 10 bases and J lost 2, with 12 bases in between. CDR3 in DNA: TGTGCCACCGCGACTAATACCTACGAGCAGTACTTC. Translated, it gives CATATNTYEQYF.

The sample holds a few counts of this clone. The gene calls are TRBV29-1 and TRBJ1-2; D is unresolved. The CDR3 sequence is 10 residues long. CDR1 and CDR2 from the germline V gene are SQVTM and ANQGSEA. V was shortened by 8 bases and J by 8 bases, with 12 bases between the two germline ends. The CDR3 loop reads CSFREGGYTF. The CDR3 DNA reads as TGCAGCTTTAGGGAGGGCGGCTACACCTTC. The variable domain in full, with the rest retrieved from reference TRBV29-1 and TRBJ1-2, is SAVISQKPSRDICQRGTSLTIQCQVDSQVTMMFWYRQQPGQSLTLIATANQGSEATYESGFVIDKFPISRPNLTFSTLTVSNMSPEDSSIYLCSFREGGYTFGSGTRLTVV.

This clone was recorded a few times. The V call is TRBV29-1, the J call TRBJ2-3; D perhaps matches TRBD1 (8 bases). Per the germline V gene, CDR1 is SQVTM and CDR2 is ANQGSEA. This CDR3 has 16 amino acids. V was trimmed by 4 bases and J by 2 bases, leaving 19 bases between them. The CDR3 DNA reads TGCAGCGTTGCAGGGGGCGGGGGTTTCCCCACAGATACGCAGTATTTT. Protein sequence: CSVAGGGGFPTDTQYF.

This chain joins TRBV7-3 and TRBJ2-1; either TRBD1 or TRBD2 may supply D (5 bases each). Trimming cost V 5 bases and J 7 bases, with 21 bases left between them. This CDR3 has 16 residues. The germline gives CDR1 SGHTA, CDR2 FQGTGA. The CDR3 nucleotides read TGTGCCAGCAGCCCTCGAGAGGGGCGCGTTGGGAATGAGCAGTTCTTC. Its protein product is CASSPREGRVGNEQFF.

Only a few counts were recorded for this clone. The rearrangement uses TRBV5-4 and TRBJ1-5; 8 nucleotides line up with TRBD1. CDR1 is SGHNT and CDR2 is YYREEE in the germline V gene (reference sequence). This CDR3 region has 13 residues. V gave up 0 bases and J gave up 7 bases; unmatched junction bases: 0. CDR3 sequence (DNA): TGTGCCAGCAGCTTGGACAGGGGGCAGCCCCAGCATTTT. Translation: CASSLDRGQPQHF.

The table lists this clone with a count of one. CDR3: CAWSSFRGGQETQYF. The DNA of the CDR3 is TGTGCCTGGAGTTCCTTCCGGGGGGGACAAGAGACCCAGTACTTC. The gene calls are TRBV30 and TRBJ2-5; TRBD2 matches at 8 bases. The CDR3 runs to 15 residues. The V gene end was trimmed by 2 bases and the J gene end by 2 bases; junction bases not matched to a gene: 7. CDR1 and CDR2 from the germline V gene are GTSNPN and SVGIG (reference sequence).

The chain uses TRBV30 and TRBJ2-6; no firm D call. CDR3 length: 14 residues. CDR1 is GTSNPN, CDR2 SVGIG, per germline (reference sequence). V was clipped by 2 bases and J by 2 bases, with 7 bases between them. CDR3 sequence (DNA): TGTGCCTGGAGTTCCTTGCCTGGGGCCAACGTCCTGACTTTC. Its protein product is CAWSSLPGANVLTF.

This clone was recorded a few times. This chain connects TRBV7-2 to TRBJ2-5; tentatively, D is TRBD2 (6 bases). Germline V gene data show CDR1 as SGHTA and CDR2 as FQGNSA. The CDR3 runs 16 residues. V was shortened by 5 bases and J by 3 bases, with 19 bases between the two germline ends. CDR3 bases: TGTGCCAGCAGCCTAAATTCCGGGACGGGGGAAGAGACCCAGTACTTC. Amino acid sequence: CASSLNSGTGEETQYF.

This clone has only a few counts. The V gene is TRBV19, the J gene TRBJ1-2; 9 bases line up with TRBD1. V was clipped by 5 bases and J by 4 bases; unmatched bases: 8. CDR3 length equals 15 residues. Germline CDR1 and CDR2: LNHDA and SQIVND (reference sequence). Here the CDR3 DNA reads TGTGCCAGTAGTGCACAGGGGGCCGGTGGCTATGGCTACACCTTC. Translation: CASSAQGAGGYGYTF.